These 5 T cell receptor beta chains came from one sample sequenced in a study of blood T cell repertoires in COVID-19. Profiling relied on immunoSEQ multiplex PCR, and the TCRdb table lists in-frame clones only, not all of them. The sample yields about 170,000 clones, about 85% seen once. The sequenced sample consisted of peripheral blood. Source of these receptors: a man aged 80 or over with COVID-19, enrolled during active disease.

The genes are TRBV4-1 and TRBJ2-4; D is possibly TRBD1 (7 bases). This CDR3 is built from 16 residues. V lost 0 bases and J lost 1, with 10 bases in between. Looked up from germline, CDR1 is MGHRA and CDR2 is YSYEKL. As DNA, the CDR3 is TGCGCCAGCAGCCAAGAGGGGGGACAGGCCAAAAACATTCAGTACTTC. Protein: CASSQEGGQAKNIQYF.

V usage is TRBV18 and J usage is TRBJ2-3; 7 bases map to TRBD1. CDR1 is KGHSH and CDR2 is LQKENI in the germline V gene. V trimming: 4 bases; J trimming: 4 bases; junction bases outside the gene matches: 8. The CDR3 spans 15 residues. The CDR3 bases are TGTGCCAGCTCACGACCGACAGGGCTGGCAGATACGCAGTATTTT. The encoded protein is CASSRPTGLADTQYF.

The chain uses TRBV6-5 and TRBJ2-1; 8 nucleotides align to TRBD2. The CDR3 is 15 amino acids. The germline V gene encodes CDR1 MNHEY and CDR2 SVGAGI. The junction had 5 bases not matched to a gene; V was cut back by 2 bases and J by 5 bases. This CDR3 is CASSYPGRGDNEQFF. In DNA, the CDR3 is TGTGCCAGCAGTTACCCGGGGCGGGGGGACAATGAGCAGTTCTTC.

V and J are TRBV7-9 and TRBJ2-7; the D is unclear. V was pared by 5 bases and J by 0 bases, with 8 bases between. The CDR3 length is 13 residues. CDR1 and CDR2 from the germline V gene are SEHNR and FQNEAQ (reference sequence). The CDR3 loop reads CASSQLSSYEQYF. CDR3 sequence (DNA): TGTGCCAGCAGCCAACTGAGCTCCTACGAGCAGTACTTC. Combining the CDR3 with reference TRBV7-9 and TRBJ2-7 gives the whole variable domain DTGVSQNPRHKITKRGQNVTFRCDPISEHNRLYWYRQTLGQGPEFLTYFQNEAQLEKSRLLSDRFSAERPKGSFSTLEIQRTEQGDSAMYLCASSQLSSYEQYFGPGTRLTVT.

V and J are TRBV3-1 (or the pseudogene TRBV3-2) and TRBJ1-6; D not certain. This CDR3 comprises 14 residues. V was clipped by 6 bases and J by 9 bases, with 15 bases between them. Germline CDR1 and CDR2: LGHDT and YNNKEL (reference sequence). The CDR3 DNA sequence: TGTGCCAGCAGTCATCCTGGGGAGCGTTCACCCCTCCACTTT. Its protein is CASSHPGERSPLHF.